The 27 T cell receptor beta chains below all came from one sample that was sequenced in a study of technical replicates of blood from a handful of donors. Sequenced by immunoSEQ multiplex PCR; TCRdb stores in-frame clones only, minus some. The sample comprises tens of thousands of clones, 95% to 98% of which are singletons, and roughly 0.16% rests with the top ten. Sequencing was carried out using T cells isolated from PBMCs. The origin of the receptors is a human donor in good health.

The chain couples TRBV19 to TRBJ1-5, with D unclear. Trimming took 2 bases from V and 3 from J, leaving 11 bases between them. Germline CDR1 reads LNHDA; CDR2 reads SQIVND (reference sequence). The CDR3 consists of 15 residues. In DNA, the CDR3 is TGTGCCAGTAGTATAACCAGACTCGTCAATCAGCCCCAGCATTTT. As protein: CASSITRLVNQPQHF.

In DNA form, the CDR3 reads TGTGCCAGCAGGCCCGGGACAGGGGTCTACGAGCAGTACTTC. As protein: CASRPGTGVYEQYF. The chain uses TRBV2 and TRBJ2-7, with 10 nucleotides matching TRBD1. This CDR3 region has 14 residues. CDR1 and CDR2 from the germline V gene are SNHLY and FYNNEI. V shed 6 bases, J shed 3 bases, and the junction held 5 bases outside the gene matches.

V and J are TRBV5-1 and TRBJ1-1; D might be TRBD1 (5 bases). V was trimmed by 4 bases and J by 1 base, leaving 11 bases between them. This CDR3 comprises 14 residues. Germline CDR1 reads SGHRS; CDR2 reads YFSETQ. The CDR3 loop reads CASSPSTGNTEAFF. CDR3 nucleotides: TGCGCCAGCAGCCCATCCACAGGGAACACTGAAGCTTTCTTT.

This chain connects TRBV28 to TRBJ2-7, with D tentatively TRBD2 (6 bases). V lost 2 bases to trimming and J lost 2 bases, with 10 bases between them. Germline CDR1 is MDHEN and CDR2 is SYDVKM. The CDR3 runs 14 residues. The CDR3 DNA reads TGTGCCAGCAGTTTAGGCGGGAATCCCTACGAGCAGTACTTC. The encoded protein is CASSLGGNPYEQYF.

The V call is TRBV27, the J call TRBJ1-1; tentatively, D is TRBD1 (5 bases). Trimming stripped 3 bases from V and 6 bases from J, with 11 bases between. The CDR3 contains 13 residues. Germline CDR1 MNHEY, CDR2 SMNVEV (reference sequence). The CDR3 region is CASSFGGSAEAFF. The CDR3 DNA is TGTGCCAGCAGTTTTGGGGGGTCCGCTGAAGCTTTCTTT.

This chain joins TRBV5-4 and TRBJ2-1; 7 bases fit TRBD1. The CDR3 spans 15 residues. Trimming cost V 5 bases and J 6 bases; bases outside gene matches: 11. Germline CDR1 SGHNT, CDR2 YYREEE (reference sequence). In nucleotides, the CDR3 is TGTGCCAGCAGTACCAGGACAGGCTCACTCAATGAGCAGTTCTTC. Translation gives CASSTRTGSLNEQFF.

This chain joins TRBV2 and TRBJ2-7, with D possibly TRBD1 on 6 matching bases. The CDR3 extends over 12 amino acids. The ends were cut back, 10 bases at V and 2 bases at J, with 12 bases in the middle. CDR1 is SNHLY and CDR2 is FYNNEI in the germline V gene. CDR3 in DNA: TGTGCCACCAAGGACAGAGCCTACGAGCAGTACTTC. The encoded protein is CATKDRAYEQYF.

The chain has TRBV6-1 and TRBJ1-4, with a possible D match to TRBD1 (5 bases). This CDR3 has 14 residues. CDR1 is MNHNS, CDR2 SASEGT, per germline. V was pared by 3 bases and J by 5 bases, with 10 bases between. The CDR3 coding sequence is TGTGCCAGCAGTGACCCAGGGCTGAATGAAAAACTGTTTTTT. Its protein product is CASSDPGLNEKLFF.

The J gene is TRBJ2-7, the V gene TRBV10-1, with TRBD1 identical over 8 bases. Germline V lookup: CDR1 WNHNN, CDR2 SYGVQD (reference sequence). The junction had 0 bases not matched to a gene; V was cut back by 2 bases and J by 3 bases. CDR3 length equals 13 residues. CDR3 sequence reads: CASSETGGYEQYF. The CDR3 region has the DNA TGCGCCAGCAGTGAGACAGGGGGCTACGAGCAGTACTTC.

This clone has just one count. The chain couples TRBV6-1 to TRBJ1-5; 8 positions agree with TRBD1. Germline trimming cut 3 bases from V and 7 bases from J; bases unmatched to any gene: 20. Germline lookup yields CDR1 MNHNS and CDR2 SASEGT. This CDR3 has 19 amino acids. CDR3 DNA: TGTGCCAGCAGTGAGATACCTACAGGGGGTGGTTCGTTGGTCCAGCCCCAGCATTTT. It encodes CASSEIPTGGGSLVQPQHF.

The V gene is TRBV6-1, the J gene TRBJ2-7, with 8 nucleotides matching TRBD1. Germline values: CDR1 MNHNS, CDR2 SASEGT. The length of the CDR3 is 16 residues. After removal of 2 bases from V and 3 bases from J, the junction contained 9 bases not matched to a gene. The CDR3 here is CASSESPTGAIYEQYF. For the CDR3, the DNA is TGTGCCAGCAGTGAAAGTCCGACAGGGGCGATCTACGAGCAGTACTTC.

The V call is TRBV4-1, the J call TRBJ2-3; TRBD2 is a possible D gene (5 bases). Germline loops: CDR1 MGHRA, CDR2 YSYEKL. The length of the CDR3 is 17 residues. V was cut by 4 bases and J by 5 bases, with 22 bases left in between. The chain's CDR3 is CASSRVHLGSSEDTQYF. The CDR3 nucleotides are TGCGCCAGCAGCCGCGTGCACTTGGGGAGTTCAGAAGATACGCAGTATTTT.

V usage is TRBV4-2 and J usage is TRBJ2-1; no reliable D call. The CDR3 loop spans 15 amino acids. V dropped 4 bases and J dropped 5 bases, with 15 bases sitting between them. Germline V gene lookup returns CDR1 LGHNA and CDR2 YNFKEQ. The CDR3 is CASSRQERLDNEQFF. The CDR3 nucleotides are TGTGCCAGCAGCCGGCAAGAGAGGCTAGACAATGAGCAGTTCTTC.

The chain recombines TRBV7-9 with TRBJ2-2; tentatively, D is TRBD2 (6 bases). The ends were cut back, 3 bases at V and 5 bases at J, with 13 bases in the middle. The CDR3 is 15 amino acids. The germline V gene encodes CDR1 SEHNR and CDR2 FQNEAQ (reference sequence). The CDR3, as DNA: TGTGCCAGCAGCTTCCGAAGGGGAGGTACCGGGGAGCTGTTTTTT. This gives the protein CASSFRRGGTGELFF.

V and J are TRBV27 and TRBJ1-5, with D perhaps TRBD1 (6 bases). CDR1 MNHEY and CDR2 SMNVEV come from the germline V gene (reference sequence). The CDR3 is 16 amino acids. The V gene lost 4 bases and the J gene lost 1 base, with 14 bases spanning the gap. CDR3 in DNA: TGTGCCAGCAGTTGGGGGGGCAGGGGAAGCAATCAGCCCCAGCATTTT. Translated: CASSWGGRGSNQPQHF.

This clone appeared once. J is TRBJ2-7 and V is TRBV11-3; D is ambiguous. Germline CDR1 is SGHNT and CDR2 is YENEEA. Trimming removed 9 bases from V and 6 bases from J, with 21 bases in between. This CDR3 has 14 amino acids. In DNA form, the CDR3 reads TGTGCCAGTCTCGGCCATGATAGCTGGAGCGAGCAGTACTTC. Translated: CASLGHDSWSEQYF.

CDR3 sequence reads: CASSLDTSYEQYF. CDR3 nucleotide sequence: TGCGCCAGCAGCTTAGACACCTCCTACGAGCAGTACTTC. The rearrangement uses TRBV5-1 and TRBJ2-7, with D hard to call. Germline CDR1 is SGHRS and CDR2 is YFSETQ. The CDR3 loop spans 13 amino acids. V was clipped by 2 bases and J by 0 bases, with 6 bases between them.

The V gene is TRBV25-1, the J gene TRBJ2-3; 7 bases fit TRBD1. This CDR3 contains 15 residues. Germline V CDR1 and CDR2: MGHDK, SYGVNS. V lost 2 bases to trimming and J lost 2 bases; unmatched junction nucleotides: 4. Here the CDR3 DNA reads TGTGCCAGCAGTGAAGGGGGACAGTTCACAGATACGCAGTATTTT. This sequence encodes CASSEGGQFTDTQYF.

V usage is TRBV4-1 and J usage is TRBJ2-7, with a weak D call TRBD2 (5 bases). The CDR3 has 15 residues. Trimming removed 1 base at V and 3 bases at J, with 13 bases between. Per the germline V gene, CDR1 is MGHRA and CDR2 is YSYEKL. DNA for the CDR3: TGCGCCAGCAGCCAAGTTTGGGCTAGCAACTACGAGCAGTACTTC. It translates to CASSQVWASNYEQYF.

This chain links TRBV2 with TRBJ2-7, with 9 bases that match TRBD1. The CDR3 is 18 amino acids. Germline CDR1 is SNHLY and CDR2 is FYNNEI. The ends lost 0 bases at V and 7 bases at J; junction bases unmatched: 16. CDR3 protein: CASSEAGAQGAIDCEQYF. CDR3 nucleotide sequence: TGTGCCAGCAGTGAAGCTGGGGCACAGGGGGCAATCGATTGTGAGCAGTACTTC.

The V call is TRBV9, the J call TRBJ2-7; 8 positions match TRBD2. V trimming: 3 bases; J trimming: 0 bases; junction bases outside the gene matches: 5. This CDR3 has 15 residues. Germline V CDR1 and CDR2: SGDLS, YYNGEE. DNA of the CDR3: TGTGCCAGCAGCGGAGGACTAGCTAGCTCCTACGAGCAGTACTTC. It translates to CASSGGLASSYEQYF.

The chain links TRBV5-6 to TRBJ2-7, with D tentatively TRBD1 (5 bases). The CDR3 is 14 amino acids. V was clipped by 7 bases and J by 3 bases, with 17 bases between them. Germline V gene data show CDR1 as SGHDT and CDR2 as YYEEEE. CDR3 region: CASSWGRSLYEQYF. CDR3 sequence (DNA): TGTGCCAGCTCCTGGGGCCGCAGCCTCTACGAGCAGTACTTC.

This chain links TRBV30 with TRBJ2-1, with TRBD1 matching over 7 bases. Germline loops: CDR1 GTSNPN, CDR2 SVGIG (reference sequence). This CDR3 comprises 15 residues. V trimming: 5 bases; J trimming: 4 bases; junction bases outside the gene matches: 11. In DNA form, the CDR3 reads TGTGCCTGGGCGAGGGACAGCCATCGATACAATGAGCAGTTCTTC. It yields the protein CAWARDSHRYNEQFF.

The chain combines TRBV5-5 with TRBJ2-1; 7 bases map to TRBD2. Trimming at V came to 0 bases and at J to 7 bases, leaving 7 bases not matched to a gene. Germline V gene data show CDR1 as SGHKS and CDR2 as YYEKEE (reference sequence). This CDR3 has 15 residues. The CDR3 reads CASSLVSGRWNEQFF. The CDR3 DNA reads as TGTGCCAGCAGCTTGGTTAGCGGGCGGTGGAATGAGCAGTTCTTC.

This sequence joins TRBV7-8 and TRBJ1-3; D unclear. V lost 2 bases and J lost 0, with 11 bases in between. In germline, CDR1 is SGHVS, CDR2 FQNEAQ. This CDR3 region has 16 residues. The CDR3 region has the DNA TGTGCCAGCAGCTTAACGGTCCAGGACTCTGGAAACACCATATATTTT. Its protein product is CASSLTVQDSGNTIYF. The whole variable domain, filled in from reference TRBV7-8 and TRBJ1-3, reads GAGVSQSPRYKVAKRGQDVALRCDPISGHVSLFWYQQALGQGPEFLTYFQNEAQLDKSGLPSDRFFAERPEGSVSTLKIQRTQQEDSAVYLCASSLTVQDSGNTIYFGEGSWLTVV.

The chain joins TRBV7-2 to TRBJ2-1; possibly TRBD1 for D (5 bases). Germline V gives CDR1 SGHTA, CDR2 FQGNSA. Trimming left V 8 bases short and J 8 bases short, with 13 bases between. The CDR3 runs 12 residues. CDR3 nucleotides: TGTGCCAGCTCCCGACAGTTGGATGAGCAGTTCTTC. Residues: CASSRQLDEQFF.

This rearrangement joins TRBV28 to TRBJ2-4; D possibly corresponds to TRBD1 (6 bases). Per germline, CDR1 MDHEN and CDR2 SYDVKM. This CDR3 comprises 16 residues. The germline V and J ends were trimmed by 4 bases and 3 bases, with 16 bases remaining between them. The CDR3 spells CASSSIPDSYKNIQYF. Written as DNA, the CDR3 is TGTGCCAGCAGTTCCATCCCGGACAGCTACAAAAACATTCAGTACTTC.